This T cell receptor beta chain was recovered during a study of blood T cell repertoires in COVID-19. V lost 0 bases, J lost 5 bases, and 2 bases stayed unmatched. Germline V lookup: CDR1 SGHRS, CDR2 YFSETQ. This CDR3 spans 14 amino acids. Sequencing used immunoSEQ multiplex PCR; TCRdb keeps in-frame clones, though not all of them. The sample lists 40,000 or so clones, approximately 86% occurring once. The sample taken for sequencing was peripheral blood. This rearrangement joins TRBV5-1 to TRBJ2-3; 8 nucleotides agree with TRBD2. The receptor was isolated from a man aged 35-49 years with active COVID-19. The CDR3 loop reads CASSLALAGDTQYF. CDR3 nucleotide sequence: TGCGCCAGCAGCTTGGCGCTAGCGGGAGATACGCAGTATTTT.